This T cell receptor (beta chain) was sequenced in a study of identical twins. General study points: In beta out-of-frame sequences, the excess sharing between twins was weaker. Compared with models, monozygotic twins showed more out-of-frame TCR alpha sharing. While abundant cord blood beta clonotypes carried fewer insertions, memory repertoires showed no such pattern.

Each donor (without exception) was a healthy Caucasian. This clonotype was observed a handful of times. Antigen specificity is unknown. MiXCR, applied by TCRdb to the 5' RACE reads, yields one record per CDR3 protein. The repertoire has hundreds of thousands of distinct CDR3 sequences, over 9% of them found once; the top ten carry about 1.6%. Trimming cost V 4 bases and J 8 bases; bases outside gene matches: 10. CDR1 MDHEN and CDR2 SYDVKM come from the germline V gene. The CDR3 sequence is 15 residues long. This same sample was also taken into another study, of yellow fever vaccine responses in identical twins.

The TCR was taken from a young woman in good health. This chain uses TRBV28 with TRBJ1-4; 7 bases map to TRBD1. Input material: PBMCs. The CDR3 coding sequence is TGTGCCAGCAGTTCCAGACAGGGCCGGAAGGAAAAACTGTTTTTT. It is translated as CASSSRQGRKEKLFF.